This T cell receptor beta chain was sequenced during a study of response to subunit inactivated influenza vaccine. General study findings and limits: Authors suggested each seasonal flu vaccination may recruit only limited numbers of new T cells.

V shed 5 bases, J shed 0 bases, and the junction held 4 bases outside the gene matches. CDR1 SGHTA and CDR2 FQGNSA come from the germline V gene. This CDR3 region has 17 residues. TCRdb reprocessed the RT-PCR reads with MiXCR, giving one entry per CDR3 protein. The sample lists roughly 700,000 distinct CDR3 sequences, 15% to 18% occurring once. This clonotype was picked up a small number of times. Its matching antigen is unknown. The input for sequencing was PBMCs from blood, taken approximately 12 days after vaccination. The receptor comes from a man in his fifties who received an inactivated influenza vaccine. J is TRBJ2-1 and V is TRBV7-2, with 13 bases lining up with TRBD2. CDR3 DNA: TGTGCCAGCAGCGGACTAGCGGGGGCACTCTCCTACAATGAGCAGTTCTTC. Its translation: CASSGLAGALSYNEQFF.